One sample yielded the 12 T cell receptor beta chains listed below, sequenced in a study of T cell responses to AZD1222 COVID-19 vaccine. The assay was immunoSEQ multiplex PCR, and TCRdb's table has in-frame clones only and misses some. The table includes some 130,000 clones, 70% to 90% detected once. Sequences were derived from peripheral blood, sampled on day 0 of AZD1222 vaccination. Source of these receptors: an adult in good health.

The gene calls are TRBV28 and TRBJ2-3; D is tentatively TRBD1 or TRBD2 (5 bases each). Trimming stripped 8 bases from V and 1 base from J, with 16 bases between. The germline CDR1 and CDR2 sequences are MDHEN and SYDVKM. The CDR3 contains 15 residues. This CDR3 is CASGSPGTGTDTQYF. The CDR3 bases are TGTGCCAGCGGCTCGCCCGGGACGGGCACAGATACGCAGTATTTT. Looking up the rest from reference TRBV28 and TRBJ2-3 gives the full variable domain: DVKVTQSSRYLVKRTGEKVFLECVQDMDHENMFWYRQDPGLGLRLIYFSYDVKMKEKGDIPEGYSVSREKKERFSLILESASTNQTSMYLCASGSPGTGTDTQYFGPGTRLTVL.

The chain employs TRBV27 and TRBJ1-1; 7 positions match TRBD1. There are 13 residues in the CDR3. Germline V lookup: CDR1 MNHEY, CDR2 SMNVEV (reference sequence). V trimming: 6 bases; J trimming: 0 bases; junction bases outside the gene matches: 1. CDR3 residues: CASRRGLNTEAFF. The CDR3 DNA sequence: TGTGCCAGCAGGAGGGGGCTGAACACTGAAGCTTTCTTT.

This rearrangement joins TRBV27 to TRBJ2-7; 7 nucleotides align to TRBD1. J lost 0 bases, V lost 6 bases, and 8 bases had no gene match. Germline lookup yields CDR1 MNHEY and CDR2 SMNVEV (reference sequence). The length of the CDR3 is 15 residues. CDR3 sequence (DNA): TGTGCCAGCAGCCTAATAACAGGGGTCTCCTACGAGCAGTACTTC. This codes for CASSLITGVSYEQYF.

The chain joins TRBV7-3 to TRBJ2-4; no clear D gene. CDR1 is SGHTA and CDR2 is FQGTGA in the germline V gene. Trimming removed 3 bases at V and 7 bases at J, with 10 bases between. The length of the CDR3 is 13 residues. The CDR3 reads CASSFFGSNIQYF. In DNA form, the CDR3 reads TGTGCCAGCAGCTTTTTTGGCTCGAACATTCAGTACTTC.

This clone showed up just a few times. V gene TRBV4-1 combines with J gene TRBJ2-1, with a tentative D call TRBD1 (6 bases). V lost 2 bases and J lost 6, with 23 bases in between. The CDR3 sequence is 18 residues long. Germline loops: CDR1 MGHRA, CDR2 YSYEKL. The CDR3 region has the DNA TGCGCCAGCAGCCAATCCAGGGCCGAACAGGGAAGCTTCAATGAGCAGTTCTTC. Protein product: CASSQSRAEQGSFNEQFF.

The chain carries TRBV11-2 and TRBJ1-4, with D maybe TRBD1 (6 bases). V was cut by 5 bases and J by 5 bases, with 12 bases left in between. The germline V gene encodes CDR1 SGHAT and CDR2 FQNNGV. The CDR3 is made up of 14 amino acids. The CDR3: CASSRRGPNEKLFF. CDR3 bases: TGTGCCAGCAGCCGCCGGGGGCCGAATGAAAAACTGTTTTTT.

The J gene is TRBJ1-2, the V gene TRBV27; no clear D. The germline V gene has CDR1 MNHEY and CDR2 SMNVEV (reference sequence). The CDR3 totals 15 residues. Trimming shortened V by 4 bases and J by 8 bases, and 20 bases separated the two germline ends. The DNA for the CDR3 is TGTGCCAGCAGTTGGTCTCCGGAGGGCCCCTCGGGCTACACCTTC. Translation gives CASSWSPEGPSGYTF.

The rearrangement uses TRBV6-5 and TRBJ1-5; no clear D. Germline V gene sequence: CDR1 MNHEY, CDR2 SVGAGI. V lost 2 bases and J 8 bases, leaving 10 bases between the germline ends. The CDR3 runs 13 residues. The DNA of the CDR3 is TGTGCCAGCAGTTACGACCAAGGGAAGCCCCAGCATTTT. Residues: CASSYDQGKPQHF.

The gene calls are TRBV11-1 and TRBJ1-1, with 7 bases fitting TRBD1. The CDR3 spans 15 residues. Looked up from germline, CDR1 is SGHAT and CDR2 is FQDESV (reference sequence). Trimming at V came to 5 bases and at J to 1 base, leaving 7 bases not matched to a gene. The CDR3 DNA is TGTGCCAGCAGCACCCGGACAGGCCGGAACACTGAAGCTTTCTTT. This sequence encodes CASSTRTGRNTEAFF.

This chain connects TRBV7-2 to TRBJ2-5; 9 bases fit TRBD1. The CDR3 is 14 amino acids. Losses at the gene ends were 3 bases for V and 5 bases for J; bases not matched to a gene: 4. Germline CDR1 and CDR2: SGHTA and FQGNSA. DNA for the CDR3: TGTGCCAGCAGCTTTGGTGGGACAGGGGAGACCCAGTACTTC. Translated: CASSFGGTGETQYF.

The V gene is TRBV5-1, the J gene TRBJ2-7, with 11 bases aligning to TRBD1. With 5 bases clipped from V and 6 bases from J, the junction kept 7 bases outside the gene matches. Germline CDR1 SGHRS, CDR2 YFSETQ. The length of the CDR3 is 14 residues. CDR3 sequence: CASRRDRGFAEQYF. The CDR3 DNA is TGCGCCAGCAGAAGGGACAGGGGGTTTGCCGAGCAGTACTTC.

This clone was seen more than once but under ten times. The chain couples TRBV7-6 to TRBJ1-1; tentatively, D is TRBD1 (5 bases). Germline V gives CDR1 SGHVS, CDR2 FNYEAQ. With 5 bases removed from V and 0 bases from J, the gap between germline ends came to 13 bases. The CDR3 loop spans 15 amino acids. CDR3 sequence (DNA): TGTGCCAGCAGCCGAGAGGGGACGATGAACACTGAAGCTTTCTTT. This sequence encodes CASSREGTMNTEAFF.